This T cell receptor (beta chain) stems from a study of graft-versus-host responses after intestinal transplantation. Germline loops: CDR1 SGHNT, CDR2 YYREEE (reference sequence). Trimming shortened V by 0 bases and J by 3 bases, and 7 bases separated the two germline ends. CDR3 length: 14 residues. Method: immunoSEQ multiplex PCR; TCRdb's copy keeps in-frame clones and lacks some. The sample shows about 85,000 clones, 85% to 95% of them seen only once. A word on this clone: Its antigen remains unknown.

Sequenced here: unstimulated CD8+ T cells sorted from spleen or lymph node cells, sampled before transplant. The chain recombines TRBV5-4 with TRBJ1-5; tentative D call: TRBD1 (5 bases). The TCR originated in a human donor who was the organ donor for an intestinal transplant. For the CDR3, the DNA is TGTGCCAGCAGCTTGGAGGGGTACAATCAGCCCCAGCATTTT. Its translation: CASSLEGYNQPQHF.